This entry lists 20 T cell receptor beta chains sequenced from one sample in a study of identifying expanded T cells in peripheral blood. The table came from immunoSEQ multiplex PCR; TCRdb's copy has only in-frame clones and leaves some out. The sample shows some 77,000 clones, more than 75% of them seen only once. The sequencing input was blood. These receptors were obtained from a person aged 18 to 75 in good health.

The gene calls are TRBV19 and TRBJ1-5; unclear D gene. V shed 0 bases and J shed 11 bases, with 5 bases lying between them. The CDR3 loop spans 11 amino acids. Germline V lookup: CDR1 LNHDA, CDR2 SQIVND (reference sequence). For the CDR3, the DNA is TGTGCCAGTAGTATAGATCGCTCCCAGCATTTT. The encoded protein is CASSIDRSQHF. Looking up the rest from reference TRBV19 and TRBJ1-5 gives the full variable domain: DGGITQSPKYLFRKEGQNVTLSCEQNLNHDAMYWYRQDPGQGLRLIYYSQIVNDFQKGDIAEGYSVSREKKESFPLTVTSAQKNPTAFYLCASSIDRSQHFGDGTRLSIL.

This rearrangement joins TRBV19 to TRBJ1-1, with unresolved D. Germline lookup yields CDR1 LNHDA and CDR2 SQIVND (reference sequence). Trimming cost V 3 bases and J 8 bases, with 22 bases left between them. This CDR3 is built from 16 residues. CDR3 sequence: CASSMSRSTISSEAFF. In nucleotides, the CDR3 is TGTGCCAGTAGTATGAGTCGGTCCACAATCTCTTCCGAAGCTTTCTTT.

This chain connects TRBV6-6 to TRBJ2-7; D is uncertain. The CDR3 is made up of 13 amino acids. V lost 2 bases and J 6 bases, leaving 11 bases between the germline ends. Germline V gene sequence: CDR1 MNHNY, CDR2 SVGAGI (reference sequence). CDR3 amino acids: CASSYNPLLEQYF. The CDR3 DNA reads TGTGCCAGCAGTTACAACCCCCTCCTCGAGCAGTACTTC.

The chain is built from TRBV6-5 and TRBJ2-1; D ambiguous. Germline CDR1 MNHEY, CDR2 SVGAGI. CDR3 length equals 10 residues. Trimming cost V 8 bases and J 7 bases, with 6 bases left between them. The CDR3 loop is CASGRNEQFF. In DNA, the CDR3 is TGTGCCAGCGGAAGGAATGAGCAGTTCTTC.

The V gene is TRBV13, the J gene TRBJ2-1, with D tentatively TRBD2 (6 bases). CDR3 size: 17 residues. V dropped 3 bases and J dropped 0 bases, with 15 bases sitting between them. Germline V CDR1 and CDR2: PRHDT, FYEKMQ (reference sequence). The chain's CDR3 is CASSFPSAAGSYNEQFF. As DNA, the CDR3 is TGTGCCAGCAGCTTTCCTAGCGCGGCTGGCTCCTACAATGAGCAGTTCTTC.

V usage is TRBV10-3 and J usage is TRBJ1-1; no definite D call. Trimming took off 4 bases at V and 4 bases at J, with 10 bases between the two ends. Germline V lookup: CDR1 ENHRY, CDR2 SYGVKD. The CDR3 is made up of 13 amino acids. The CDR3 DNA reads TGTGCCATCAGTGGGTTGAGTGGCACTGAAGCTTTCTTT. Protein sequence: CAISGLSGTEAFF.

The V gene is TRBV13, the J gene TRBJ2-7, with 9 bases that match TRBD1. V dropped 6 bases and J dropped 3; count of bases not matched to a gene: 6. There are 14 residues in the CDR3. Germline V gives CDR1 PRHDT, CDR2 FYEKMQ (reference sequence). DNA of the CDR3: TGTGCCAGCAGTCGTACAGGGGGCGTCTACGAGCAGTACTTC. It translates to CASSRTGGVYEQYF.

This clone came up once. The rearrangement joins TRBV7-2 to TRBJ1-3, with 7 bases matching TRBD1. V lost 5 bases, J lost 8 bases, and 6 bases stayed unmatched. CDR3 length: 13 residues. Per the germline V gene, CDR1 is SGHTA and CDR2 is FQGNSA. As DNA, the CDR3 is TGTGCCAGCAGCCAACAGGGGATGGACACCATATATTTT. Protein product: CASSQQGMDTIYF.

The gene calls are TRBV19 and TRBJ2-5; either TRBD1 or TRBD2 may fit D (6 bases each). The CDR3 spans 14 residues. In germline, CDR1 is LNHDA, CDR2 SQIVND (reference sequence). Trimming took 3 bases from V and 4 from J, leaving 12 bases between them. For the CDR3, the DNA is TGTGCCAGTAGTATGGGGGGCTCAGGAGAGACCCAGTACTTC. This codes for CASSMGGSGETQYF.

This clone was seen a few times. The chain is built from TRBV11-2 and TRBJ1-1; no firm D call. Trimming shortened V by 8 bases and J by 4 bases, and 17 bases separated the two germline ends. CDR3 length: 14 amino acids. The germline V gene has CDR1 SGHAT and CDR2 FQNNGV. The CDR3 DNA sequence: TGTGCCAGCCGCCTATGGGTCTTGGGCACTGAAGCTTTCTTT. Amino acids: CASRLWVLGTEAFF.

The chain is built from TRBV7-7 and TRBJ2-2, with D maybe TRBD2 (7 bases). This CDR3 comprises 18 residues. Per the germline V gene, CDR1 is SSHAT and CDR2 is FNYEAQ (reference sequence). V lost 5 bases and J lost 2, with 21 bases in between. CDR3 residues: CASSPTRTRTANTGELFF. The CDR3, as DNA: TGTGCCAGCAGCCCTACGAGGACTAGGACAGCAAACACCGGGGAGCTGTTTTTT.

This chain connects TRBV5-4 to TRBJ2-7, with TRBD2 matching 8 bases. The CDR3 loop spans 15 amino acids. Germline CDR1 is SGHNT and CDR2 is YYREEE (reference sequence). J lost 4 bases, V lost 4 bases, and 10 bases had no gene match. The CDR3 loop is CASSRAGLDLYEQYF. The CDR3 coding sequence is TGTGCCAGCAGCAGGGCGGGACTAGATTTGTACGAGCAGTACTTC.

The chain joins TRBV11-2 to TRBJ1-6; D unclear. The CDR3 runs 13 residues. V shed 6 bases and J shed 5 bases, with 8 bases lying between them. CDR1 SGHAT and CDR2 FQNNGV come from the germline V gene. As DNA, the CDR3 is TGTGCCAGCAGTCAAGGTCATAATTCACCCCTCCACTTT. As protein: CASSQGHNSPLHF. Full variable domain (remainder filled in from reference TRBV11-2 and TRBJ1-6): EAGVAQSPRYKIIEKRQSVAFWCNPISGHATLYWYQQILGQGPKLLIQFQNNGVVDDSQLPKDRFSAERLKGVDSTLKIQPAKLEDSAVYLCASSQGHNSPLHFGNGTRLTVT.

In DNA, the CDR3 is TGTGCCACCACCAGACTAGCGGGTTCGGATGAGCAGTTCTTC. Its protein product is CATTRLAGSDEQFF. The V and J genes are TRBV19 and TRBJ2-1, with 10 nucleotides matching TRBD2. Germline CDR1 is LNHDA and CDR2 is SQIVND (reference sequence). The CDR3 runs to 14 residues. Germline trimming cut 10 bases from V and 8 bases from J; bases unmatched to any gene: 11.

In this sample, this clone turned up once. The V call is TRBV7-9, the J call TRBJ1-4, with D possibly being TRBD1 (6 bases). The V end was cut by 3 bases, the J end by 5 bases, with 7 bases between. The CDR3 has 13 amino acids. The germline CDR1 and CDR2 sequences are SEHNR and FQNEAQ (reference sequence). Here the CDR3 DNA reads TGTGCCAGCAGCTTGGGGGCCAATGAAAAACTGTTTTTT. Translation gives CASSLGANEKLFF. Full variable domain (rest looked up from reference TRBV7-9 and TRBJ1-4): DTGVSQNPRHKITKRGQNVTFRCDPISEHNRLYWYRQTLGQGPEFLTYFQNEAQLEKSRLLSDRFSAERPKGSFSTLEIQRTEQGDSAMYLCASSLGANEKLFFGSGTQLSVL.

The chain is built from TRBV28 and TRBJ2-3; D is undetermined. With 6 bases removed from V and 2 bases from J, the gap between germline ends came to 15 bases. Germline V gene sequence: CDR1 MDHEN, CDR2 SYDVKM. The CDR3 has 15 residues. The CDR3: CASRTPWQATDTQYF. The CDR3 DNA reads TGTGCCAGCAGGACTCCGTGGCAGGCCACAGATACGCAGTATTTT.

The genes are TRBV4-3 and TRBJ1-4, with 9 bases fitting TRBD1. The germline gives CDR1 LGHNA, CDR2 YSLEER. The trim removed 1 base at V and 5 bases at J, leaving 5 bases unmatched. The CDR3 is 16 residues long. The chain's CDR3 is CASSQASGTGNEKLFF. Written as DNA, the CDR3 is TGCGCCAGCAGCCAAGCTTCCGGGACAGGGAATGAAAAACTGTTTTTT.

The V call is TRBV7-2, the J call TRBJ2-7; no reliable D call. V dropped 3 bases and J dropped 3 bases, with 9 bases sitting between them. The CDR3 consists of 13 residues. Germline lookup yields CDR1 SGHTA and CDR2 FQGNSA. CDR3 in amino acids: CASSFDQDYEQYF. The DNA for the CDR3 is TGTGCCAGCAGCTTCGATCAGGACTACGAGCAGTACTTC.

The J gene is TRBJ1-1, the V gene TRBV7-9, with 8 nucleotides matching TRBD1. Germline CDR1 and CDR2: SEHNR and FQNEAQ (reference sequence). The CDR3 extends over 15 amino acids. Unmatched junction bases numbered 11, after V lost 5 bases and J lost 6 bases. The DNA of the CDR3 is TGTGCCAGCAGCCAAAGCGTGACAGGGGCACCTGAAGCTTTCTTT. Translation: CASSQSVTGAPEAFF.

The J gene is TRBJ2-7, the V gene TRBV27; TRBD1 is a possible D gene (6 bases). Germline lookup yields CDR1 MNHEY and CDR2 SMNVEV (reference sequence). CDR3 length: 13 residues. Trimming stripped 6 bases from V and 0 bases from J, with 9 bases between. Here the CDR3 DNA reads TGTGCCAGCAGCACGGACAGCTCCTACGAGCAGTACTTC. Translating it yields CASSTDSSYEQYF.